The TCR beta chain described here comes from a study of cytomegalovirus exposure and HLA in healthy donors. CDR3 length: 13 amino acids. With 6 bases removed from V and 6 bases from J, the gap between germline ends came to 11 bases. From germline, CDR1 is SNHLY and CDR2 FYNNEI. 13 Jbeta primers and 60 Vbeta primers were used for the PCR. Profiling relied on immunoSEQ multiplex PCR, and the TCRdb table lists in-frame clones only, not all of them. This table holds 95,000 to 150,000 clones, under 85% found once. The sequencing sample was made of PBMCs. The J gene is TRBJ2-2, the V gene TRBV2; D gene ambiguous. The TCR sequence derives from a woman between 45 and 65 years old in good health and CMV-seropositive. The CDR3 sequence: CASRYPAAGELFF. CDR3 DNA sequence: TGTGCCAGCAGATATCCCGCGGCCGGGGAGCTGTTTTTT.